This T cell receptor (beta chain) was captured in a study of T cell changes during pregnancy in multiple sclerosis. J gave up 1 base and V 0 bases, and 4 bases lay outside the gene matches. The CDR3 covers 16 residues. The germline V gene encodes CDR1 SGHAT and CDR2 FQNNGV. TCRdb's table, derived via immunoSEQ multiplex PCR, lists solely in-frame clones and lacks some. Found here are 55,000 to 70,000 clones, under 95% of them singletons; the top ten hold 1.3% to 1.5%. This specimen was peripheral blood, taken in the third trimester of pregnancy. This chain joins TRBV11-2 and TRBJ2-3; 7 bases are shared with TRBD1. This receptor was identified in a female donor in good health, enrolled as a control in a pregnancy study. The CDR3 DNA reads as TGTGCCAGCAGCTTAGACGAGGGGGCGGGCACAGATACGCAGTATTTT. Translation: CASSLDEGAGTDTQYF.